The present T cell receptor beta chain was sequenced within a study of T cells in Graves' hyperthyroidism and ophthalmopathy. V lost 5 bases, J lost 1 base, and 7 bases lay in between. The length of the CDR3 is 13 residues. Germline-derived CDR1 and CDR2 are MNHNS and SASEGT. The PBMCs had their origin in 10 ml of fresh peripheral blood. Amplified regions were TCR beta CDR3 sequences from RNA transcripts. First-round RT-PCR of the TCR CDR3 relied on the HTBI primer set. MiXCR, run by TCRdb on the multiplex PCR reads, gives a single entry per CDR3 protein. The sample shows 600,000 to 850,000 distinct CDR3 sequences, around 20% of them seen only once. Broader study findings: Most thyroid clonotypes expanded above 0.001 appeared in blood too. A model using 13 V-J features told ophthalmopathy apart from stable hyperthyroidism.

In the case of this clonotype: What it binds is unknown.

The chain recombines TRBV6-1 with TRBJ2-3; D ambiguous. Material for sequencing was blood. This receptor was obtained from a woman aged 45-65 years with Graves' hyperthyroidism that later progressed to Graves' ophthalmopathy. The CDR3 sequence: CASSRAGTDTQYF. CDR3 bases: TGTGCCAGCAGTAGGGCAGGCACAGATACGCAGTATTTT.